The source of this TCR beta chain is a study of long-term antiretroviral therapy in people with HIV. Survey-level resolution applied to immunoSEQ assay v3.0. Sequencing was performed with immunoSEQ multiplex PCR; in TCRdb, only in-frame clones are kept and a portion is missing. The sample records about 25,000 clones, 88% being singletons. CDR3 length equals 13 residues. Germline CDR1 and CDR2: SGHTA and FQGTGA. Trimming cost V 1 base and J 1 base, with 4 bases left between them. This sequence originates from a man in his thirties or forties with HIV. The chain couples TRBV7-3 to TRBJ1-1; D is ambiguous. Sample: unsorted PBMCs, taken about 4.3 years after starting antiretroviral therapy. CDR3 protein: CASSLIGNTEAFF. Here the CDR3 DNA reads TGTGCCAGCAGCTTAATCGGGAACACTGAAGCTTTCTTT.